One sample yielded the 18 T cell receptor beta chains listed below, sequenced in a study of blood T cells in healthy people across ages. Using a J-beta primer mix together with a sample-barcoded 5' primer, a second PCR was run for about 6 to 12 cycles. Via MiXCR, TCRdb re-called the 5' RACE reads, giving one row per CDR3 protein. There are over 600,000 distinct CDR3 sequences in the sample; roughly 50% occur only once, and approximately 24% lies in the top ten. Sequencing was carried out using blood. These receptors originate from a man aged 35 to 55 in good health.

In this sample, this clonotype turned up a few times. The V call is TRBV4-2, the J call TRBJ2-3; 7 nucleotides agree with TRBD2. The ends lost 0 bases at V and 0 bases at J; junction bases unmatched: 3. Per the germline V gene, CDR1 is LGHNA and CDR2 is YNFKEQ. The CDR3 consists of 16 residues. The CDR3 nucleotides are TGTGCCAGCAGCCAAGAATCTAGCGGAAGCACAGATACGCAGTATTTT. Its translation is CASSQESSGSTDTQYF.

The chain employs TRBV20-1 and TRBJ2-1; 11 positions match TRBD2. The CDR3 runs 13 residues. V lost 7 bases and J lost 9; bases outside the gene matches: 8. Germline loops: CDR1 DFQATT, CDR2 SNEGSKA (reference sequence). CDR3 sequence (DNA): TGCAGTGACGCGGGACTAGCGGTGGGTGAGCAGTTCTTC. Amino acids: CSDAGLAVGEQFF.

This rearrangement joins TRBV20-1 to TRBJ2-6, with 11 bases lining up with TRBD2. This CDR3 has 17 amino acids. Germline assignment: CDR1 DFQATT and CDR2 SNEGSKA (reference sequence). The J segment lost 2 bases and the V segment lost 3 bases, leaving 6 bases of the junction unmatched. The CDR3 coding sequence is TGCAGTGCTAGGAGACTAGCGGGGTGGGCTGGGGCCAACGTCCTGACTTTC. This sequence encodes CSARRLAGWAGANVLTF.

V is TRBV28 and J is TRBJ2-7; D call uncertain. The CDR3 has 12 residues. Germline V gene data show CDR1 as MDHEN and CDR2 as SYDVKM. Trimming took 4 bases from V and 4 from J, leaving 8 bases between them. The CDR3 region is CASSSYKYEQYF. The CDR3 DNA sequence: TGTGCCAGCAGTTCTTATAAGTACGAGCAGTACTTC.

The J gene is TRBJ2-5, the V gene TRBV6-5; D is possibly TRBD1 or TRBD2 (5 bases each). The J call may be faulty, since TRBJ2-7 better matches the DNA end. The germline gives CDR1 MNHEY, CDR2 SVGAGI. The CDR3 sequence is 12 residues long. CDR3 in amino acids: CASSYVGGEQYF. The CDR3 DNA is TGTGCCAGCAGTTACGTTGGGGGCGAGCAGTACTTC.

CDR3 DNA sequence: TGTGCCAGCAGCAGACGGGGGGTGGACCTGTACGAGCAGTACTTC. Its protein product is CASSRRGVDLYEQYF. The chain links TRBV11-3 to TRBJ2-7, with TRBD2 matching 7 bases. V trimming: 5 bases; J trimming: 4 bases; junction bases outside the gene matches: 11. Germline loops: CDR1 SGHNT, CDR2 YENEEA. The CDR3 totals 15 residues.

The gene calls are TRBV20-1 and TRBJ2-5, with 7 bases identical to TRBD2. CDR1 and CDR2 (germline): DFQATT, SNEGSKA (reference sequence). This CDR3 has 13 amino acids. V lost 1 base and J lost 8; bases outside the gene matches: 7. CDR3 in amino acids: CSARVASGITQYF. The CDR3, as DNA: TGCAGTGCTAGAGTTGCTAGCGGTATAACCCAGTACTTC.

This rearrangement joins TRBV9 to TRBJ2-3; D remains unclear. Trimming took off 1 base at V and 1 base at J, with 7 bases between the two ends. The CDR3 length is 14 residues. Per the germline V gene, CDR1 is SGDLS and CDR2 is YYNGEE. The CDR3, as DNA: TGTGCCAGCAGCGTAACGGACCGCACAGATACGCAGTATTTT. This gives the protein CASSVTDRTDTQYF.

This clonotype occurred once. The chain uses TRBV20-1 and TRBJ1-2; no clear D. The V gene lost 6 bases and the J gene lost 7 bases, with 21 bases spanning the gap. The CDR3 sequence is 14 residues long. Germline V gene sequence: CDR1 DFQATT, CDR2 SNEGSKA (reference sequence). CDR3 sequence: CSAVPTDSLGGYTF. The CDR3 DNA sequence: TGCAGTGCCGTACCTACCGACTCTCTGGGTGGCTACACCTTC.

The CDR3 region has the DNA TGTGCCATCACCCAATTTTACAGCTTAATGAACACTGAAGCTTTCTTT. It codes for CAITQFYSLMNTEAFF. The rearrangement links TRBV10-3 to TRBJ1-1; D gene unclear. Trimming removed 7 bases from V and 0 bases from J, with 18 bases in between. Germline V CDR1 and CDR2: ENHRY, SYGVKD. CDR3 length equals 16 residues.

The chain recombines TRBV20-1 with TRBJ1-6; 9 nucleotides agree with TRBD1. This CDR3 spans 15 amino acids. J lost 9 bases, V lost 1 base, and 7 bases had no gene match. The germline CDR1 and CDR2 sequences are DFQATT and SNEGSKA (reference sequence). The CDR3 DNA follows: TGCAGTGCTAGAGTAGGGGGACAGGGCAGTTCACCCCTCCACTTT. It translates to CSARVGGQGSSPLHF.

The rearrangement links TRBV2 to TRBJ2-3; D could derive from TRBD1 or TRBD2 (5 bases each). Trimming removed 2 bases at V and 4 bases at J, with 16 bases between. The CDR3 extends over 16 amino acids. Germline loops: CDR1 SNHLY, CDR2 FYNNEI. Here the CDR3 reads CASSEKGRGFSDTQYF. CDR3 nucleotide sequence: TGTGCCAGCAGTGAAAAGGGACGGGGCTTTTCAGATACGCAGTATTTT.

The chain carries TRBV2 and TRBJ2-4, with 8 bases identical to TRBD1. CDR1 SNHLY and CDR2 FYNNEI come from the germline V gene. The CDR3 is 16 residues long. V was pared by 5 bases and J by 8 bases, with 14 bases of the junction left unmatched. The chain's CDR3 is CASSRPSGGERYIQYF. The CDR3 coding sequence is TGTGCCAGCAGTCGTCCATCAGGGGGCGAGAGGTACATTCAGTACTTC. The complete variable domain, with remaining parts taken from reference TRBV2 and TRBJ2-4, reads EPEVTQTPSHQVTQMGQEVILRCVPISNHLYFYWYRQILGQKVEFLVSFYNNEISEKSEIFDDQFSVERPDGSNFTLKIRSTKLEDSAMYFCASSRPSGGERYIQYFGAGTRLSVL.

The chain joins TRBV4-3 to TRBJ2-1, with 8 positions matching TRBD2. The J call may be incorrect, as the DNA end agrees better with TRBJ2-7. Germline V CDR1 and CDR2: LGHNA, YSLEER. The CDR3 is 16 amino acids. The CDR3 DNA follows: TGCGCCAGCAGCCAACCGGGGGGGAGCTCCTACAATGAGCAGTACTTC. Translation gives CASSQPGGSSYNEQYF.

In this sample, this clonotype turned up a few times. The gene calls are TRBV11-3 and TRBJ2-7, with 8 bases fitting TRBD2. There are 18 residues in the CDR3. The V gene end was trimmed by 3 bases and the J gene end by 1 base; junction bases not matched to a gene: 14. CDR1 is SGHNT and CDR2 is YENEEA in the germline V gene. In DNA, the CDR3 is TGTGCCAGCAGCTTTTTCTCCTGGCGGGGGGAGAATTCCTACGAGCAGTACTTC. Amino acid sequence: CASSFFSWRGENSYEQYF. Supplemented by reference TRBV11-3 and TRBJ2-7, the full variable domain reads EAGVVQSPRYKIIEKKQPVAFWCNPISGHNTLYWYLQNLGQGPELLIRYENEEAVDDSQLPKDRFSAERLKGVDSTLKIQPAELGDSAVYLCASSFFSWRGENSYEQYFGPGTRLTVT.

This chain links TRBV7-2 with TRBJ1-5; 8 positions agree with TRBD1. The CDR3 is 14 amino acids. CDR1 SGHTA and CDR2 FQGNSA come from the germline V gene. V trimming: 7 bases; J trimming: 6 bases; junction bases outside the gene matches: 8. The CDR3 DNA is TGTGCCAGCACCGGACAGGGCCTCTCTCAGCCCCAGCATTTT. This translates into CASTGQGLSQPQHF.

This chain uses TRBV2 with TRBJ1-2; TRBD1 agrees at 7 bases. Germline V gene lookup returns CDR1 SNHLY and CDR2 FYNNEI. V was clipped by 0 bases and J by 5 bases; unmatched bases: 9. The CDR3 length is 16 residues. CDR3 DNA sequence: TGTGCCAGCAGTGAAGCGCGAAGACAGGGAGGTTATGGCTACACCTTC. As protein: CASSEARRQGGYGYTF.

This clonotype has just a few counts. V is TRBV18 and J is TRBJ1-1; D gene ambiguous. Trimming stripped 1 base from V and 2 bases from J, with 11 bases between. Germline loops: CDR1 KGHSH, CDR2 LQKENI. The CDR3 is made up of 15 amino acids. CDR3 DNA: TGTGCCAGCTCACCACTACCAGATCCTAACACTGAAGCTTTCTTT. Its translation: CASSPLPDPNTEAFF. The complete variable domain, with remaining parts taken from reference TRBV18 and TRBJ1-1, reads NAGVMQNPRHLVRRRGQEARLRCSPMKGHSHVYWYRQLPEEGLKFMVYLQKENIIDESGMPKERFSAEFPKEGPSILRIQQVVRGDSAAYFCASSPLPDPNTEAFFGQGTRLTVV.